A single sample gave rise to the 23 T cell receptor beta chains below, sequenced in a study of blood T cell repertoires in COVID-19. The assay was immunoSEQ multiplex PCR, and TCRdb's table has in-frame clones only and misses some. The sample lists about 210,000 clones, roughly 77% occurring once. The specimen sequenced was PBMCs or T cells enriched from blood (not recorded which). The origin of the receptors is a man aged 35-49 years who had recovered from COVID-19.

V and J are TRBV15 and TRBJ2-7, with TRBD1 matching 9 bases. This CDR3 has 16 residues. With 2 bases clipped from V and 2 bases from J, the junction kept 7 bases outside the gene matches. Germline values: CDR1 LNHNV, CDR2 YYDKDF (reference sequence). In DNA form, the CDR3 reads TGTGCCACCAGCAGACCGGGGACAGGGAGAGCCTACGAGCAGTACTTC. This sequence encodes CATSRPGTGRAYEQYF.

As for this clone: One junction end does not reproduce the germline sequence, and a read error may be involved. This chain joins TRBV13 and TRBJ2-7, with 7 bases that match TRBD1. The length of the CDR3 is 15 residues. CDR1 is PRHDT and CDR2 is FYEKMQ in the germline V gene (reference sequence). CDR3 sequence (DNA): TGTGCCAGCAGCATAGGACAGGTTGTTGCGTTCGAGCAGTACTTC. This codes for CASSIGQVVAFEQYF.

The J gene is TRBJ1-2, the V gene TRBV5-1; D unclear. V gave up 1 base and J gave up 5 bases, with 12 bases separating them. Germline CDR1 and CDR2: SGHRS and YFSETQ. The CDR3 totals 14 residues. The chain's CDR3 is CASSLSTVSYGYTF. CDR3 sequence (DNA): TGCGCCAGCAGCTTGTCCACGGTATCTTATGGCTACACCTTC.

V is TRBV6-5 and J is TRBJ2-7, with TRBD2 matching 7 bases. Germline V lookup: CDR1 MNHEY, CDR2 SVGAGI. The CDR3 extends over 12 amino acids. V shed 10 bases and J 7 bases; nucleotides not matched to a gene: 10. For the CDR3, the DNA is TGTGCCACAACCACCAGGGAGGGGGAGCAGTACTTC. It is translated as CATTTREGEQYF.

The chain uses TRBV24-1 and TRBJ2-7; TRBD2 might be the D (5 bases). Germline loops: CDR1 KGHDR, CDR2 SFDVKD. There are 17 residues in the CDR3. Trimming removed 8 bases from V and 11 bases from J, with 33 bases in between. The CDR3 is CATKKRSANPRYEPEYF. In DNA, the CDR3 is TGTGCCACCAAGAAGCGGAGCGCCAACCCCCGATACGAGCCGGAGTACTTC.

The chain uses TRBV7-7 and TRBJ2-5, with D possibly being TRBD2 (6 bases). V lost 8 bases and J 1 base, leaving 14 bases between the germline ends. Germline V gives CDR1 SSHAT, CDR2 FNYEAQ (reference sequence). There are 14 residues in the CDR3. The CDR3 sequence is CASSRASAQETQYF. The DNA for the CDR3 is TGTGCCAGCTCTCGGGCTAGCGCCCAAGAGACCCAGTACTTC.

The rearrangement links TRBV4-1 to TRBJ2-7; no definite D call. The V gene's germline CDR1 is MGHRA and CDR2 YSYEKL. This CDR3 is built from 12 residues. The V end lost 4 bases, the J end lost 0 bases, and 4 bases lay between the germline ends. The CDR3 loop reads CASSPNSYEQYF. The CDR3 nucleotides read TGCGCCAGCAGCCCCAACTCCTACGAGCAGTACTTC.

The chain links TRBV5-1 to TRBJ1-1; TRBD1 matches at 7 bases. Germline CDR1 is SGHRS and CDR2 is YFSETQ. The ends lost 2 bases at V and 0 bases at J; junction bases unmatched: 10. This CDR3 has 17 amino acids. The CDR3 is CASSLGTDALMNTEAFF. In DNA, the CDR3 is TGCGCCAGCAGCTTAGGGACAGACGCACTCATGAACACTGAAGCTTTCTTT.

This chain connects TRBV5-1 to TRBJ1-2; a weak D match, TRBD1 (6 bases). This CDR3 comprises 15 residues. V lost 4 bases and J 0 bases, leaving 13 bases between the germline ends. From germline, CDR1 is SGHRS and CDR2 YFSETQ. The CDR3 is CASSGNRAANYGYTF. Here the CDR3 DNA reads TGCGCCAGCAGCGGAAACAGGGCCGCTAACTATGGCTACACCTTC.

The chain carries TRBV14 and TRBJ2-3, with TRBD2 identical over 9 bases. The germline CDR1 and CDR2 sequences are SGHDN and FVKESK. V lost 4 bases, J lost 12 bases, and 11 bases stayed unmatched. The CDR3 is 14 residues long. As DNA, the CDR3 is TGTGCCAGCAGCCGCTATAGCGGGGGCGCGAGACAGTATTTT. Its translation is CASSRYSGGARQYF.

The count of this clone is one. The CDR3 nucleotides are TGTGCCAGCAGTTTTTCAGCCCGGATAGCCTATGGCTACACCTTC. This encodes CASSFSARIAYGYTF. The gene calls are TRBV28 and TRBJ1-2; the D is unclear. Deletions cut 3 bases from V and 4 bases from J, with 15 bases between. The CDR3 consists of 15 residues. CDR1 is MDHEN and CDR2 is SYDVKM in the germline V gene.

The chain carries TRBV11-2 and TRBJ2-3, with D tentatively TRBD2 (6 bases). The CDR3 extends over 16 amino acids. Germline CDR1 and CDR2: SGHAT and FQNNGV. V was clipped by 1 base and J by 6 bases, with 17 bases between them. In DNA form, the CDR3 reads TGTGCCAGCAGCTTAGGTCGAGCGGGCAAAATTGATACGCAGTATTTT. It yields the protein CASSLGRAGKIDTQYF.

The chain's CDR3 is CASSLDPTGSAEAFF. The CDR3 nucleotides are TGCGCCAGCAGCTTGGACCCGACAGGGAGCGCTGAAGCTTTCTTT. This sequence joins TRBV5-1 and TRBJ1-1, with 7 bases that match TRBD1. Germline values: CDR1 SGHRS, CDR2 YFSETQ. The J segment lost 6 bases and the V segment lost 0 bases, leaving 8 bases of the junction unmatched. The CDR3 has 15 amino acids.

The rearrangement links TRBV29-1 to TRBJ1-1; D perhaps matches TRBD1 (5 bases). Trimming shortened V by 6 bases and J by 4 bases, and 18 bases separated the two germline ends. Per the germline V gene, CDR1 is SQVTM and CDR2 is ANQGSEA. The CDR3 sequence is 14 residues long. CDR3 amino acids: CSVKVGGPSTEAFF. The CDR3, as DNA: TGCAGCGTGAAAGTGGGGGGACCGAGCACTGAAGCTTTCTTT.

The V call is TRBV6-5, the J call TRBJ1-3, with 10 bases aligning to TRBD1. This CDR3 is built from 12 residues. The germline CDR1 and CDR2 sequences are MNHEY and SVGAGI. J was trimmed by 9 bases and V by 6 bases; bases with no gene match: 2. CDR3 amino acids: CASSRDRGTIYF. DNA for the CDR3: TGTGCCAGCAGCCGGGACAGGGGCACCATATATTTT.

The J gene is TRBJ2-5, the V gene TRBV9, with D tentatively TRBD2 (5 bases). The ends were cut back, 0 bases at V and 1 base at J, with 13 bases in the middle. Looked up from germline, CDR1 is SGDLS and CDR2 is YYNGEE. CDR3 size: 16 residues. CDR3 sequence (DNA): TGTGCCAGCAGCGTAGAGTTGAGGAGGCCCCAAGAGACCCAGTACTTC. It is translated as CASSVELRRPQETQYF.

V and J are TRBV4-1 and TRBJ1-1, with 7 nucleotides matching TRBD1. CDR3 size: 14 residues. Germline V gene sequence: CDR1 MGHRA, CDR2 YSYEKL. Trimming took 4 bases from V and 4 from J; bases not matched to a gene: 6. CDR3 in amino acids: CASSLNRGATEAFF. For the CDR3, the DNA is TGCGCCAGCAGCCTCAACAGGGGAGCCACTGAAGCTTTCTTT.

The chain joins TRBV28 to TRBJ1-6, with 9 positions matching TRBD1. Germline CDR1 is MDHEN and CDR2 is SYDVKM. The CDR3 sequence is 14 residues long. Trimming cost V 5 bases and J 9 bases; bases outside gene matches: 5. CDR3 nucleotides: TGTGCCAGCAGTCCGGGACAGGGAGGTTCACCCCTCCACTTT. It translates to CASSPGQGGSPLHF.

The rearrangement links TRBV30 to TRBJ1-5; D not resolved. Germline loops: CDR1 GTSNPN, CDR2 SVGIG (reference sequence). Trimming took 0 bases from V and 0 from J, leaving 9 bases between them. This CDR3 region has 15 residues. The CDR3 loop is CAWSVAGSSNQPQHF. The CDR3 DNA reads TGTGCCTGGAGTGTCGCCGGGAGTAGCAATCAGCCCCAGCATTTT. Looking up the rest from reference TRBV30 and TRBJ1-5 gives the full variable domain: SQTIHQWPATLVQPVGSPLSLECTVEGTSNPNLYWYRQAAGRGLQLLFYSVGIGQISSEVPQNLSASRPQDRQFILSSKKLLLSDSGFYLCAWSVAGSSNQPQHFGDGTRLSIL.

The chain couples TRBV19 to TRBJ2-2, with 8 bases that match TRBD1. The CDR3 covers 13 residues. The germline V gene has CDR1 LNHDA and CDR2 SQIVND (reference sequence). The V segment lost 6 bases and the J segment 6 bases; nucleotides outside the gene matches: 3. The DNA of the CDR3 is TGTGCCAGTAGGGACAGGGACGCCGGGGAGCTGTTTTTT. As protein: CASRDRDAGELFF.

In this sample, this clone turned up many times. The chain recombines TRBV3-1 (or the pseudogene TRBV3-2) with TRBJ1-6, with a possible D match to TRBD1 (5 bases). Germline V gene data show CDR1 as LGHDT and CDR2 as YNNKEL (reference sequence). The CDR3 runs 14 residues. Trimming pared 4 bases from V and 6 bases from J, leaving 10 bases between. CDR3 loop: CASSLGGGNSPLHF. CDR3 in DNA: TGTGCCAGCAGCCTCGGGGGAGGTAATTCACCCCTCCACTTT.

V usage is TRBV2 and J usage is TRBJ1-1, with no clear D. The length of the CDR3 is 11 residues. From germline, CDR1 is SNHLY and CDR2 FYNNEI. V shed 4 bases and J shed 11 bases, with 11 bases lying between them. CDR3 amino acids: CASSVQSVAFF. The CDR3 DNA reads as TGTGCCAGCAGTGTACAGTCGGTGGCTTTCTTT.

The V call is TRBV6-6, the J call TRBJ2-5, with a weak D call TRBD2 (6 bases). The CDR3 loop spans 12 amino acids. Germline loops: CDR1 MNHNY, CDR2 SVGAGI (reference sequence). Trimming removed 2 bases from V and 13 bases from J, with 14 bases in between. In DNA, the CDR3 is TGTGCCAGCAGTTACGGGGAGAGGGGAGGGTACTTC. Its translation is CASSYGERGGYF.